These T cell receptor beta chains were read from a single sample in a study of T cell repertoires in aging, cancer and after chemotherapy. MiXCR, applied by TCRdb to the multiplex PCR reads, yields one record per CDR3 protein. The sample yields some 8,000 distinct CDR3 sequences, about 35% seen once. The specimen was blood. These receptors came from a human donor in good health. Both conserved end residues are part of each CDR3. The D gene is left open where the match is weak. Only part of the rows carry a size: once, few, many, or a class if the clone is expanded.

j_call	clone_size	d_call	v_call	cdr3_nt	cdr3_aa
TRBJ1-3	NA	NA	TRBV7-2	TGTGCCAGCAGCCATGGCCCCGGACAGAGCTCTGGAAACACCATATATTTT	CASSHGPGQSSGNTIYF
TRBJ2-5	NA	NA	TRBV6-2/TRBV6-3	TGTGCCAGCAGCGAATTGGACAGCTTAGAGACCCAGTACTTC	CASSELDSLETQYF
TRBJ2-3	NA	TRBD2	TRBV6-4	TGTGCCAGCAGTGACACTAGCGGGGGGGCAGATACGCAGTATTTT	CASSDTSGGADTQYF
TRBJ2-7	NA	TRBD1	TRBV7-9	TGTGCCAGCAGCTCGATTAGGGGGCAAAGCTCCTACGAGCAGTACTTC	CASSSIRGQSSYEQYF
TRBJ1-3	once	NA	TRBV30	TGTGCCTGGAGTTCATTGGGAAACACCATATATTTT	CAWSSLGNTIYF
TRBJ2-1	few	TRBD1	TRBV10-3	TGTGCCACAGCGGACAGGGGACTTCTCTACAATGAGCAGTTCTTC	CATADRGLLYNEQFF
TRBJ2-5	NA	NA	TRBV7-6	TGTGCCAGCAGCTTACCCAGGGAAGAGACCCAGTACTTC	CASSLPREETQYF
TRBJ2-2	NA	NA	TRBV7-2	TGTGCCAGCAGCTTAGTCGGGACCGTTAGGGGGGAGCTGTTTTTT	CASSLVGTVRGELFF
TRBJ2-5	NA	NA	TRBV6-6	TGTGCCAGCAGTTATTCGAGGGAGACCCAGTACTTC	CASSYSRETQYF
TRBJ2-4	NA	NA	TRBV6-2/TRBV6-3	TGTGCCAGCAGTTACTCCGGGCCCCTTCAGTACTTC	CASSYSGPLQYF
TRBJ2-2	medium-sized	NA	TRBV6-5	TGTGCCAGCAGGCCGGTGGTTGCCGGGGAGCTGTTTTTT	CASRPVVAGELFF
TRBJ1-2	NA	NA	TRBV18	TGTGCCAGCTCACGAGAACTCAGGGTCCCCTATGGCTACACCTTC	CASSRELRVPYGYTF
TRBJ2-3	NA	TRBD2	TRBV5-4	TGTGCCAGCACCAAGCGGGGGTGGAAGGATACGCAGTATTTT	CASTKRGWKDTQYF
TRBJ1-1	once	NA	TRBV6-1	TGTGCCAGCATTATATGGCCTCAACAGGGAGCTGAAGCTTTCTTT	CASIIWPQQGAEAFF
TRBJ2-5	NA	TRBD1	TRBV6-6	TGTGCCAGCAGTTACCCACAGGGGGAACGGGAGACCCAGTACTTC	CASSYPQGERETQYF
TRBJ2-6	NA	NA	TRBV6-2/TRBV6-3	TGTGCCAGCAGTTACGGTTCCGGGGCCAACGTCCTGACTTTC	CASSYGSGANVLTF
TRBJ2-3	medium-sized	NA	TRBV19	TGTGCCAGTAGTATGCAGGGGAATCGGGCCTCCAGAGATACGCAGTATTTT	CASSMQGNRASRDTQYF
TRBJ1-6	NA	NA	TRBV18	TGTGCCAGCTCAGGGTCGTTAAATTCACCCCTCCACTTT	CASSGSLNSPLHF
TRBJ1-2	few	TRBD1	TRBV19	TGTGCCAGTAGTATTGGCGGCGGAGGGGGCGGCTACACCTTC	CASSIGGGGGGYTF
TRBJ2-2	NA	TRBD2	TRBV15	TGTGCCACCACCCTTGCGGGAGGGACCGGGGAGCTGTTTTTT	CATTLAGGTGELFF